The 4 T cell receptor beta chains below come from one sample, sequenced in a study of PD-1 blockade in classical Hodgkin lymphoma (dated by TCRdb to 2018 to 2020). Library preparation was by the immunoSEQ multiplex PCR assay. TCRdb provides this immuneACCESS table in a form limited to in-frame rearrangements. Some clones are lacking; in checked studies, under half of them reflect an unresolved V gene, and why the rest are absent is not known. The sample yields about 50,000 clones; approximately 90% were counted once. The top ten clones comprise around 5% of the sample. Interpreted using the paper, the time point label stands for: cycle 2 day 1 (C2D1) of nivolumab. Every trial patient had relapsed following autologous stem cell transplantation, and prior brentuximab vedotin exposure was what differed among cohorts A, B and C. The input for sequencing was peripheral blood mononuclear cells (PBMCs), taken before the second cycle of nivolumab. These receptors originate from a human donor with classical Hodgkin lymphoma.

This chain uses TRBV7-8 with TRBJ2-2; D remains unclear. Trimming removed 7 bases at V and 5 bases at J, with 11 bases between. Germline V gene lookup returns CDR1 SGHVS and CDR2 FQNEAQ. CDR3 length: 13 amino acids. The CDR3 DNA follows: TGTGCCAGCACCGGGCCTCCTACCGGGGAGCTGTTTTTT. Amino acids: CASTGPPTGELFF.

The chain combines TRBV11-2 with TRBJ1-6; 9 nucleotides agree with TRBD1. J was trimmed by 3 bases and V by 5 bases; bases with no gene match: 8. CDR3 length: 17 residues. Germline CDR1 is SGHAT and CDR2 is FQNNGV. CDR3 region: CASSPTGGQYYNSPLHF. The CDR3 DNA is TGTGCCAGCAGCCCGACAGGGGGGCAGTACTATAATTCACCCCTCCACTTT. Supplemented by reference TRBV11-2 and TRBJ1-6, the full variable domain reads EAGVAQSPRYKIIEKRQSVAFWCNPISGHATLYWYQQILGQGPKLLIQFQNNGVVDDSQLPKDRFSAERLKGVDSTLKIQPAKLEDSAVYLCASSPTGGQYYNSPLHFGNGTRLTVT.

This chain uses TRBV5-1 with TRBJ2-7; D is perhaps TRBD1 (6 bases). CDR1 and CDR2 (germline): SGHRS, YFSETQ. Trimming pared 0 bases from V and 2 bases from J, leaving 9 bases between. The CDR3 consists of 14 residues. This CDR3 reads CASSLDQGTYEQYF. Here the CDR3 DNA reads TGCGCCAGCAGCTTGGACCAGGGGACCTACGAGCAGTACTTC.

The CDR3 protein is CASSHRGSEQYF. CDR3 coding DNA: TGTGCCAGCAGCCACAGGGGTTCTGAGCAGTACTTC. The chain has TRBV11-3 and TRBJ2-7; 7 bases are a match to TRBD1. Germline lookup yields CDR1 SGHNT and CDR2 YENEEA. V lost 5 bases to trimming and J lost 7 bases; unmatched junction nucleotides: 5. The CDR3 spans 12 residues. The whole variable domain, filled in from reference TRBV11-3 and TRBJ2-7, reads EAGVVQSPRYKIIEKKQPVAFWCNPISGHNTLYWYLQNLGQGPELLIRYENEEAVDDSQLPKDRFSAERLKGVDSTLKIQPAELGDSAVYLCASSHRGSEQYFGPGTRLTVT.